This T cell receptor (beta chain) was sequenced during a study of blood T cell repertoires in COVID-19. At the level of the study: The cDNA or gDNA used as material had been derived from T cells, B-cell-depleted T cells, or PBMCs.

Clones were read by immunoSEQ multiplex PCR, and TCRdb kept only the in-frame ones, dropping some. This table holds 200,000 to 250,000 clones, around 90% found once. The germline V gene encodes CDR1 SGHVS and CDR2 FNYEAQ. With 2 bases removed from V and 1 base from J, the gap between germline ends came to 9 bases. This CDR3 contains 15 residues. One Seattle source followed patients from active infection through their disease course. Sequenced sample: peripheral blood. This chain connects TRBV7-6 to TRBJ1-3; D is unclear. The receptor comes from a man between 25 and 39 years old with COVID-19, enrolled during active disease. Written as DNA, the CDR3 is TGTGCCAGCAGCTTACACGATACTTCTGGAAACACCATATATTTT. Amino acid sequence: CASSLHDTSGNTIYF.